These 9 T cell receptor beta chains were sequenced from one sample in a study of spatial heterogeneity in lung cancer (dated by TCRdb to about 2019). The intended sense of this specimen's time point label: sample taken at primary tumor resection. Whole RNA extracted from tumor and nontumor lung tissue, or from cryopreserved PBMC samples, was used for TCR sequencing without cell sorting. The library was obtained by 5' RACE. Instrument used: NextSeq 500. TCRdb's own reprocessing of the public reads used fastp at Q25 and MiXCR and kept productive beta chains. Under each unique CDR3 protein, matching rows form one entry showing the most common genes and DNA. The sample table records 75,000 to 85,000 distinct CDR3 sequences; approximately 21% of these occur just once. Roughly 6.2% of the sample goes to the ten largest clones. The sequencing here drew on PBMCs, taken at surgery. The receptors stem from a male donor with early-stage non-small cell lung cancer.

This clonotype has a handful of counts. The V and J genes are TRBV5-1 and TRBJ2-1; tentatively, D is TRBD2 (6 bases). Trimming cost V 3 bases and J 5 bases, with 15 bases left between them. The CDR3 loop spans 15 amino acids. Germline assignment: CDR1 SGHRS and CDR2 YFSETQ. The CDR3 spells CASSSGSVADNEQFF. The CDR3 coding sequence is TGCGCCAGCAGCTCTGGATCCGTAGCGGACAATGAGCAGTTCTTC.

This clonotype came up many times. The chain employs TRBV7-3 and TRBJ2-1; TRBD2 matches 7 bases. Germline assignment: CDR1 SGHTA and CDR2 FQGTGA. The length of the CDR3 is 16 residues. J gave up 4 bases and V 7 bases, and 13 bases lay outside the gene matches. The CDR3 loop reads CASNRMLAVGYNEQFF. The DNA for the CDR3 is TGTGCCAGCAATCGTATGCTAGCGGTCGGATACAATGAGCAGTTCTTC.

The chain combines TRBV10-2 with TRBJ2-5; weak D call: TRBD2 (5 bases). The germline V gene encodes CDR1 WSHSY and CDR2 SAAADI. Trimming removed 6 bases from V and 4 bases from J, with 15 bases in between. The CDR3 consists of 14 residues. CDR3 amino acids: CASSPAGGRETQYF. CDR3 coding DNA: TGCGCCAGCAGCCCCGCCGGCGGGCGAGAGACCCAGTACTTC.

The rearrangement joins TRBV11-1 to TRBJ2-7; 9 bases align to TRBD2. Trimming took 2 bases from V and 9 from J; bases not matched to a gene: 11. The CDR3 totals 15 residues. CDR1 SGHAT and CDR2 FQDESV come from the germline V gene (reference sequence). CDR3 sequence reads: CASSLRLAEPTRQYF. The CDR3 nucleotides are TGTGCCAGCAGCTTAAGACTAGCGGAACCTACGAGGCAGTACTTC.

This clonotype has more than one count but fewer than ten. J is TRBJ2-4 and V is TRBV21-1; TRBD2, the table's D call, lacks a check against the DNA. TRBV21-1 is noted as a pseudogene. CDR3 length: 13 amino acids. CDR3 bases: TGTGCCAGCAGCAAAGGGAAGGGCGGCATTCAGTACTTC. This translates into CASSKGKGGIQYF.

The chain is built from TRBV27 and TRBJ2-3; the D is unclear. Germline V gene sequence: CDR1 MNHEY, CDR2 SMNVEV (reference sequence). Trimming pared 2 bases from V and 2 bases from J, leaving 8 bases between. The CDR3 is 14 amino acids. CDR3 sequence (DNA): TGTGCCAGCAGTTTAGGGCCTCACACAGATACGCAGTATTTT. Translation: CASSLGPHTDTQYF.

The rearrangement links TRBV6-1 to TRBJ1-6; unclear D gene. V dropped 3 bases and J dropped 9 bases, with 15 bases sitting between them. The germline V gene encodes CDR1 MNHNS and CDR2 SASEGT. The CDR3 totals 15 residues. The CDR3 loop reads CASSELTGWRSPLHF. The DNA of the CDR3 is TGTGCCAGCAGTGAGCTGACTGGATGGCGTTCACCCCTCCACTTT.

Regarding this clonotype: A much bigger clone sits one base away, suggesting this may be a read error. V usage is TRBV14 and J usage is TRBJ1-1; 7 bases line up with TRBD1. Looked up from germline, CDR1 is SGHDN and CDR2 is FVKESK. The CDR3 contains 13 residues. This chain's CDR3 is CARSRQGWAEAFF. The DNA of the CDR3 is TGTGCCCGCAGCCGACAGGGTTGGGCTGAAGCTTTCTTT.

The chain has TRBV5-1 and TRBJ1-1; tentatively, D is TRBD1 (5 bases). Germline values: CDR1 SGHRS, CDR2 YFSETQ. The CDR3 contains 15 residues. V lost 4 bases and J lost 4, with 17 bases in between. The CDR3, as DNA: TGCGCCAGCAGCATCGACGGGGGACCGGGCACTGAAGCTTTCTTT. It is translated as CASSIDGGPGTEAFF.